These T cell receptor beta chains were read from a single sample in a study of blood T cell repertoires in COVID-19. The method was immunoSEQ multiplex PCR; TCRdb's version includes in-frame clones alone and lacks a portion of them. In the table there are around 67,000 clones, approximately 84% of which are singletons. Sequencing used peripheral blood. These receptors were taken from a man aged 70-80 years with acute or convalescent COVID-19. Each CDR3 is given with its conserved first and last residue. The D gene is left open where the match is weak. Expanded clones are given a class, and other clones once, few, many or no size at all.

TRBV11-1,NA,TRBD1,TRBJ2-7,TGTGCCAGCAGACAGGGGACCGCTGGCGAGCAGTACTTC,CASRQGTAGEQYF
TRBV11-2,NA,NA,TRBJ2-5,TGTGCCAGCAGCTTAACCGGACTAGGGGGGGCCCAAGAGACCCAGTACTTC,CASSLTGLGGAQETQYF
TRBV7-2,few,TRBD1,TRBJ1-2,TGTGCCAGCAGCTTAGCCCCCGACAGGGGGAGAGGCTACACCTTC,CASSLAPDRGRGYTF
TRBV5-6,NA,NA,TRBJ1-2,TGTGCCAGCAGCTTGGGGGCAGGCTATGGCTACACCTTC,CASSLGAGYGYTF
TRBV5-1,NA,NA,TRBJ2-5,TGCGCCAGCAGCTTGCTCGGTAGCGCCGGTGGGGAGACCCAGTACTTC,CASSLLGSAGGETQYF
TRBV30,NA,NA,TRBJ2-3,TGTGCCTGGAGTGTGAGTGGGAGTCCAGATACGCAGTATTTT,CAWSVSGSPDTQYF
TRBV19,once,TRBD2,TRBJ2-2,TGTGCCACTTTTAGCGGGGCCGGCGGGGAGCTGTTTTTT,CATFSGAGGELFF
TRBV28,once,TRBD1,TRBJ2-7,TGTGCCAGCAGTCTCGGGACAGCATACGAGCAGTACTTC,CASSLGTAYEQYF
TRBV7-3,NA,TRBD1,TRBJ2-1,TGTGCCAGCAGCTTAAAGGGGGCGAATGAGCAGTTCTTC,CASSLKGANEQFF
TRBV5-8,NA,TRBD1,TRBJ1-5,TGTGCCAGCAGCTCGGGACAGCTCTTATATAGCAATCAGCCCCAGCATTTT,CASSSGQLLYSNQPQHF
TRBV3-1/TRBV3-2,NA,NA,TRBJ2-5,TGTGCCAGCAGCCATGCCCCCGGGGAAGAGACCCAGTACTTC,CASSHAPGEETQYF
TRBV27,NA,NA,TRBJ1-1,TGTGCCAGCAGACGCAACATGAACACTGAAGCTTTCTTT,CASRRNMNTEAFF
TRBV21-1,NA,NA,TRBJ1-1,TGTGCCAGCAGCAAAGACGCGGGACGGCTAAAGGGAAACACTGAAGCTTTCTTT,CASSKDAGRLKGNTEAFF
TRBV6-5,few,TRBD2,TRBJ2-3,TGTGCCAGCAGCCAACGGACGGGAGGCTCAGATACGCAGTATTTT,CASSQRTGGSDTQYF
TRBV28,NA,TRBD2,TRBJ2-3,TGTGCCAGCAGCCGCGGGGGAACCACTAGCACAGATACGCAGTATTTT,CASSRGGTTSTDTQYF